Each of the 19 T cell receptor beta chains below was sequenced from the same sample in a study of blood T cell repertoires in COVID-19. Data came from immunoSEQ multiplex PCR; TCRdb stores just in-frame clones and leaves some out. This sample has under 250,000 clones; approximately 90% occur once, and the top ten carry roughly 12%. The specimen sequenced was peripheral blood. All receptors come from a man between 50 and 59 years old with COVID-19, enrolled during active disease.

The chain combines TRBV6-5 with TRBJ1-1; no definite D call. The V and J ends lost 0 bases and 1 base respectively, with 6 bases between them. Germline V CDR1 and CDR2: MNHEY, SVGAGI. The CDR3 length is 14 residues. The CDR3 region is CASSYSLQNTEAFF. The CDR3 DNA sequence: TGTGCCAGCAGTTACTCACTGCAGAACACTGAAGCTTTCTTT.

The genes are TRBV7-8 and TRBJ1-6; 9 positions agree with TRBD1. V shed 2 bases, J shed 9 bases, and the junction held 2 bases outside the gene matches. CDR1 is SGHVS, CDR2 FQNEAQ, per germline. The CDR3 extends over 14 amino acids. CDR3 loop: CASSLNRGPSPLHF. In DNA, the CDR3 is TGTGCCAGCAGCTTAAACAGGGGGCCTTCACCCCTCCACTTT.

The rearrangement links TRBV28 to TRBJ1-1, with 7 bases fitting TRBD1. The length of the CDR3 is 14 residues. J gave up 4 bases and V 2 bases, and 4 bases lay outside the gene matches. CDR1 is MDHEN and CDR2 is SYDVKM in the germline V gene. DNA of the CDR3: TGTGCCAGCAGTTTAAGGGGGCGCACCACTGAAGCTTTCTTT. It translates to CASSLRGRTTEAFF.

For the CDR3, the DNA is TGTGCCAGCAAAACAGGCTTCAGCTCCTACAATGAGCAGTTCTTC. Its protein product is CASKTGFSSYNEQFF. The chain joins TRBV6-5 to TRBJ2-1, with a possible D match to TRBD1 (5 bases). Germline CDR1 is MNHEY and CDR2 is SVGAGI. Between the trimmed V and J ends, which lost 7 bases and 0 bases, there was a span of 13 bases. This CDR3 contains 15 residues.

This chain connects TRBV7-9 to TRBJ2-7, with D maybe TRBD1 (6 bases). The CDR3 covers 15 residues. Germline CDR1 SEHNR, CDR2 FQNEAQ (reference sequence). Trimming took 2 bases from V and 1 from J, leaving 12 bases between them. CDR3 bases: TGTGCCAGCAGCTTACATCAGGGGTTGTCCTACGAGCAGTACTTC. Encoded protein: CASSLHQGLSYEQYF.

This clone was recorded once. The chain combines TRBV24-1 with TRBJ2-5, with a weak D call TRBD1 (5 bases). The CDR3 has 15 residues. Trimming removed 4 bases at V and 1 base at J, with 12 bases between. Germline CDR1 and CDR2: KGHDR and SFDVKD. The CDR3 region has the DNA TGTGCCACCAGTGACCGAACAGGCCCCCAAGAGACCCAGTACTTC. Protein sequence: CATSDRTGPQETQYF.

CDR3 amino acids: CASSQGSGAGGNTIYF. The CDR3 DNA reads TGTGCCAGCAGCCAAGGTTCAGGGGCGGGTGGAAACACCATATATTTT. V usage is TRBV3-1 (or the pseudogene TRBV3-2) and J usage is TRBJ1-3; possible D gene TRBD1, 6 bases. Germline V gene data show CDR1 as LGHDT and CDR2 as YNNKEL (reference sequence). The CDR3 sequence is 16 residues long. The germline V and J ends were trimmed by 1 base and 3 bases, with 13 bases remaining between them.

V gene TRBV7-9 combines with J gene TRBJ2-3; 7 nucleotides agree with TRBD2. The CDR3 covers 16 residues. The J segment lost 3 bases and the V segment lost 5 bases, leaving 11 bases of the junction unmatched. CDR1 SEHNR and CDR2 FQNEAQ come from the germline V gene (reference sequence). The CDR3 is CASSPLGGRGTDTQYF. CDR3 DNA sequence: TGTGCCAGCAGCCCCCTGGGAGGGAGAGGGACAGATACGCAGTATTTT. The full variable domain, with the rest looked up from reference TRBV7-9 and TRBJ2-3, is DTGVSQNPRHKITKRGQNVTFRCDPISEHNRLYWYRQTLGQGPEFLTYFQNEAQLEKSRLLSDRFSAERPKGSFSTLEIQRTEQGDSAMYLCASSPLGGRGTDTQYFGPGTRLTVL.

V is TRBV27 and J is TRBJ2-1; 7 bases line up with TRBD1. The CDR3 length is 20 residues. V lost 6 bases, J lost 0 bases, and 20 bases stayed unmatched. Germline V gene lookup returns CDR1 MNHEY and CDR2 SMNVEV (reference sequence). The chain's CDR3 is CASSSLGGDRVRSSYNEQFF. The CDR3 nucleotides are TGTGCCAGCAGCAGTTTAGGAGGCGACAGGGTACGGAGCTCCTACAATGAGCAGTTCTTC.

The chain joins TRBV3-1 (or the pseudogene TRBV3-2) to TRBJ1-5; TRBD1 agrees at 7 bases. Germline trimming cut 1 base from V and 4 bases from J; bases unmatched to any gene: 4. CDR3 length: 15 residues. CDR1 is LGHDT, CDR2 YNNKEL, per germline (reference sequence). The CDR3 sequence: CASSQGRDRNQPQHF. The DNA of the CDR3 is TGTGCCAGCAGCCAAGGTCGGGACAGAAATCAGCCCCAGCATTTT.

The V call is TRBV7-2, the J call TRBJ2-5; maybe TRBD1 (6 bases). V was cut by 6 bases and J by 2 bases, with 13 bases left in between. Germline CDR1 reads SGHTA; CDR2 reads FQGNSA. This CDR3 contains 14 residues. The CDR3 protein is CASSSRGWQETQYF. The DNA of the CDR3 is TGTGCCAGCAGTTCCAGGGGATGGCAAGAGACCCAGTACTTC.

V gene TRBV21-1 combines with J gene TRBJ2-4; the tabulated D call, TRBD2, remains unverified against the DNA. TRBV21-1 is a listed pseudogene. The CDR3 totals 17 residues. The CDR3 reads CASSKKPWGGPQNIQYF. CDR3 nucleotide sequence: TGTGCCAGCAGCAAAAAGCCATGGGGGGGTCCCCAAAACATTCAGTACTTC.

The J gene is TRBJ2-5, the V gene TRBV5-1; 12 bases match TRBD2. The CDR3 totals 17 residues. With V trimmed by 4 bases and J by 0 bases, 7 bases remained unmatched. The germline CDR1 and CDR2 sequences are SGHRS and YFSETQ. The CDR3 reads CASSLSGTSGYQETQYF. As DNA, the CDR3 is TGCGCCAGCAGCCTTTCCGGGACTAGCGGGTACCAAGAGACCCAGTACTTC.

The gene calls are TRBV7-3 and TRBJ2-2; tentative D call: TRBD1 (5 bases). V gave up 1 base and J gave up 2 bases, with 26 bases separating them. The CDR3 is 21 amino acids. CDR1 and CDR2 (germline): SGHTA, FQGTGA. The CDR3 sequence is CASSLKGSRVRPLTNTGELFF. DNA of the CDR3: TGTGCCAGCAGCTTAAAAGGTAGCAGGGTTCGTCCCCTTACCAACACCGGGGAGCTGTTTTTT.

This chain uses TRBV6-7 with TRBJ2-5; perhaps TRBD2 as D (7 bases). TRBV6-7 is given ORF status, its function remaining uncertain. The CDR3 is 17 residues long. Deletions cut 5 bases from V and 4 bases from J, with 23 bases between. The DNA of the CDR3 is TGTGCCAGCAGTACCAACCCGGACACGGGGGGCCGAGAGACCCAGTACTTC. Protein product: CASSTNPDTGGRETQYF.

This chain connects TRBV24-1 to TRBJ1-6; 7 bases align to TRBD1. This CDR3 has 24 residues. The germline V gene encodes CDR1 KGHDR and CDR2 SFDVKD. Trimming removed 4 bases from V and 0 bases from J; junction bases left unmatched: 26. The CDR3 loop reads CATSEIRDRITVINKCSYNSPLHF. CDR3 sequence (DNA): TGTGCCACCAGTGAGATCCGGGACAGAATTACCGTAATCAACAAATGCTCCTATAATTCACCCCTCCACTTT.

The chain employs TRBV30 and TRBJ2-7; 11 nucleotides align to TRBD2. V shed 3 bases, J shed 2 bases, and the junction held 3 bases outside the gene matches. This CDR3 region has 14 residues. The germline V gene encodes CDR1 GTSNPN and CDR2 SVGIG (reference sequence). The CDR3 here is CAWRATSGTYEQYF. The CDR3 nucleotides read TGTGCCTGGAGGGCGACTAGCGGGACCTACGAGCAGTACTTC. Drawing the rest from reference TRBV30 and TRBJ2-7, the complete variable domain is SQTIHQWPATLVQPVGSPLSLECTVEGTSNPNLYWYRQAAGRGLQLLFYSVGIGQISSEVPQNLSASRPQDRQFILSSKKLLLSDSGFYLCAWRATSGTYEQYFGPGTRLTVT.

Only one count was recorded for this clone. CDR3 sequence: CASSLRDRAYEQYF. The CDR3 DNA is TGTGCCAGCAGCCTCCGGGACAGGGCCTACGAGCAGTACTTC. J is TRBJ2-7 and V is TRBV7-2; 9 positions agree with TRBD1. The J segment lost 2 bases and the V segment lost 5 bases, leaving 4 bases of the junction unmatched. CDR3 length: 14 amino acids. Germline CDR1 and CDR2: SGHTA and FQGNSA.

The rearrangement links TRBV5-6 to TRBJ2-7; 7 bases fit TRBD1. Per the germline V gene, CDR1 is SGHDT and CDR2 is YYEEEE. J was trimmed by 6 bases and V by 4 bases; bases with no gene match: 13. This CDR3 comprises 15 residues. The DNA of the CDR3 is TGTGCCAGCAGCCCCACGGGACAGTATCTCGCCGAGCAGTACTTC. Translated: CASSPTGQYLAEQYF.